The T cell receptor beta chain under discussion was sequenced for a study of blood T cell repertoires in COVID-19. In the study overall: The study drew acute and convalescent COVID-19 samples from the United States, Italy and Spain. Sample material is recorded as cDNA or gDNA derived from T cells, B-cell-depleted T cells, or PBMCs.

Germline lookup yields CDR1 PRHDT and CDR2 FYEKMQ (reference sequence). The length of the CDR3 is 17 residues. Losses at the gene ends were 5 bases for V and 6 bases for J; bases not matched to a gene: 11. This clone was counted a single time. Original analysis: Counts of nucleated cells, estimated from reference gene primer amplification, were obtained. Libraries were prepared by immunoSEQ multiplex PCR; TCRdb keeps only in-frame clonotypes and omits some of them. Clone size and V and J calls were adopted from that table, with D and trimming inferred from the DNA. The sample contains roughly 230,000 clones, about 86% of which appear only once.

The chain combines TRBV13 with TRBJ2-2; 11 positions match TRBD1. The TCR originated in a man in his fifties with active or convalescent COVID-19. The specimen was peripheral blood. The chain's CDR3 is CASSQTGTGGSAGELFF. The DNA of the CDR3 is TGTGCCAGCAGCCAGACCGGGACAGGGGGTTCTGCCGGGGAGCTGTTTTTT.